This T cell receptor (beta chain) was sequenced for a study of cytomegalovirus exposure and HLA in healthy donors. Background on the study: It was reported in a later analysis that the 120 or so validation repertoires used the same platform as the 500 to 700 first-cohort repertoires.

Clones were read by immunoSEQ multiplex PCR, and TCRdb kept only the in-frame ones, dropping some. Of more than 110,000 clones in the sample, roughly 88% were seen once. The CDR3 has 14 amino acids. The germline V and J ends were trimmed by 4 bases and 3 bases, with 10 bases remaining between them. Per germline, CDR1 SGHDT and CDR2 YYEEEE. Material for sequencing was PBMCs. The chain carries TRBV5-6 and TRBJ2-2; unclear D gene. The TCR was taken from a woman aged 18-35 years in good health and CMV-seropositive. CDR3 amino acids: CASSRRRDTGELFF. CDR3 DNA sequence: TGTGCCAGCAGCAGGAGACGGGACACCGGGGAGCTGTTTTTT.